The T cell receptor beta chain under discussion was sequenced for a study of blood T cells in healthy people across ages. Combining a sample-barcoded 5' primer with a J-beta primer mix, a second PCR ran for roughly 7 to 11 cycles. TCRdb reprocessed the 5' RACE reads with MiXCR, giving one entry per CDR3 protein. The repertoire holds 450,000 to 650,000 distinct CDR3 sequences, with 24% as singletons. The sample was also reused in another study, on T cells of mothers and their children. That source adds: The extracted RNA was employed in its entirety for cDNA synthesis, at around 1.4 ug per 15 ul.

This clonotype originated in a boy aged 5 to 17 in good health. Sequenced: blood.

CDR3 DNA sequence: TGTGCCAGCAGTTCGACTAGGGGGGTAAGGACTGAAGCTTTCTTT. Translating it yields CASSSTRGVRTEAFF. The J gene is TRBJ1-1, the V gene TRBV27; possibly TRBD1 for D (6 bases). The ends were cut back, 4 bases at V and 5 bases at J, with 17 bases in the middle. This CDR3 region has 15 residues. Germline V CDR1 and CDR2: MNHEY, SMNVEV (reference sequence).